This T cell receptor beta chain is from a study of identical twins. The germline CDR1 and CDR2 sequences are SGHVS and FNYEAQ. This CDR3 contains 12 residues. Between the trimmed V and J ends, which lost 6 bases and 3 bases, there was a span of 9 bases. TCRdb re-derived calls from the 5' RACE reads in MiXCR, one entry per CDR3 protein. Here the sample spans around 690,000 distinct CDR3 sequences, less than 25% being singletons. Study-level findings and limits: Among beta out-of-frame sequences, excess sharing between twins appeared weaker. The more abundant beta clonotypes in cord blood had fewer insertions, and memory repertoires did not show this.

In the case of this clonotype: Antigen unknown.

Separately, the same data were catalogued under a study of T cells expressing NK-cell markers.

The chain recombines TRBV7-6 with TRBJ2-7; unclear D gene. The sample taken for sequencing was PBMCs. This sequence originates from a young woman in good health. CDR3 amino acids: CASRGWDYEQYF. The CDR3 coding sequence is TGTGCCAGCAGGGGCTGGGACTACGAGCAGTACTTC.